This is a list of T cell receptor beta chains from one sample in a study of T-cell memory formation after mild COVID-19. TCRdb redid the calling of the 5' RACE reads with MiXCR, one entry per CDR3 protein. This sample carries 300,000 to 350,000 distinct CDR3 sequences, 13% of them seen once, and the ten largest clones take around a fifth. The specimen was PBMCs or a T cell subset sorted from them (not recorded which). The receptors here all came from a man between 18 and 29 years old who had mild COVID-19 (a few samples of this study predate the infection). Cell type and time point are not known. Both conserved end residues are part of each CDR3. A D gene is named only where the DNA matches it firmly. A row's size may be missing; if present it is once, few, many or a size class.

TRBD2	TRBV5-1	.	TRBJ2-3	CASMETAGGFDTQYF	TGCGCCAGCATGGAGACAGCGGGGGGATTTGATACGCAGTATTTT
.	TRBV19	few	TRBJ1-5	CASSIGGYNQPQHF	TGTGCCAGTAGTATAGGGGGTTACAATCAGCCCCAGCATTTT
TRBD1	TRBV2	.	TRBJ2-7	CASTPRTGPSYEQYF	TGTGCCAGCACCCCCCGGACAGGGCCTTCCTACGAGCAGTACTTC
.	TRBV20-1	.	TRBJ2-2	CSARGPGELFF	TGCAGTGCTCGAGGGCCGGGGGAGCTGTTTTTT
.	TRBV6-2/TRBV6-3	few	TRBJ1-5	CASSYPTFPPRPQHF	TGTGCCAGCAGTTACCCGACCTTTCCCCCGAGGCCCCAGCATTTT
.	TRBV4-2	.	TRBJ1-4	CASSQAPGGEKLFF	TGTGCCAGCAGCCAAGCCCCCGGGGGTGAAAAACTGTTTTTT
.	TRBV6-5	few	TRBJ1-1	CASSQREGTRAFF	TGTGCCAGCAGCCAGAGAGAGGGGACTCGAGCTTTCTTT
TRBD2	TRBV5-1	many	TRBJ2-3	CASSLLDGGADTQYF	TGCGCCAGCAGCTTGCTGGACGGGGGGGCAGATACGCAGTATTTT
.	TRBV10-3	few	TRBJ1-2	CAISESRDTYYTF	TGTGCCATCAGTGAGTCCAGGGACACATACTACACCTTC
.	TRBV7-8	few	TRBJ1-2	CASNAIRDRTNYGYTF	TGTGCCAGCAACGCGATCCGGGACCGAACTAACTATGGCTACACCTTC
.	TRBV4-1	.	TRBJ1-5	CASSQGTGLRNQPQHF	TGCGCCAGCAGCCAAGGTACAGGGTTGCGCAATCAGCCCCAGCATTTT
.	TRBV7-8	few	TRBJ1-2	CASSFEPNYGYTF	TGTGCCAGCAGCTTCGAACCCAACTATGGCTACACCTTC
.	TRBV19	.	TRBJ1-1	CASSTHRGNTEAFF	TGTGCCAGTAGTACCCACCGGGGGAACACTGAAGCTTTCTTT